This T cell receptor (beta chain) is from a study of OX40 agonist ivuxolimab in advanced cancers. The CDR3 extends over 13 amino acids. Looked up from germline, CDR1 is MDHEN and CDR2 is SYDVKM. V shed 1 base and J shed 7 bases, with 10 bases lying between them. TCRdb keeps only in-frame clones here, not all; method: immunoSEQ multiplex PCR. The repertoire has over 70,000 clones, around 80% of them found once; the top ten carry roughly 5.4%. This clonotype was sampled from an adult with an advanced solid tumor such as melanoma, head and neck, liver or kidney cancer. The chain uses TRBV28 and TRBJ1-1, with D perhaps matching TRBD1 (5 bases). The specimen comprised CD4+ or CD8+ T cells sorted from blood, sampled in a trial of the OX40 agonist ivuxolimab. CDR3 protein: CASSLSGYVEAFF. In DNA form, the CDR3 reads TGTGCCAGCAGTTTATCAGGGTATGTTGAAGCTTTCTTT.